The clone carrying this T cell receptor (beta chain) was detected many times. Antigen: not known. CDR3 length: 14 residues. From germline, CDR1 is SGHVS and CDR2 FNYEAQ. V was pared by 1 base and J by 2 bases, with 6 bases between. The entry originates in a study of molecular identifiers for immune sequencing clone quantification. Study-level information: In replicates, RNA from approximately 22,000 or 94,000 naive CD8 cells was divided five ways and four parts were sequenced. Overall study findings and caveats: Clones exceeding 20 RNA copies carried over 98% of effector molecules but under 1% of naive-cell molecules.

A CD8+CD4-CCR7+CD45RA+ phenotype served as the sorting definition for naive CD8 T cells. Preparation methods for the bulk TCR libraries were those previously described, with listed TCR primers. TCRdb re-called the PCR reads through MiXCR, storing one row per CDR3 protein. The sample has more than 85,000 distinct CDR3 sequences, 30% to 35% seen once; the top ten hold approximately 9.8%. The chain links TRBV7-6 to TRBJ1-5, with D uncertain. The sequence was obtained from a human donor in good health. Some libraries in this study had Jurkat cell RNA spiked in. The specimen sequenced was naive CD8+ T cells from blood, with Jurkat cell RNA spiked in. This sample's subset: FACS-sorted CD8+CD4-CCR7+CD45RA+ naive T cells. In nucleotides, the CDR3 is TGTGCCAGCAGCTTAGGAGGCGGCAATCAGCCCCAGCATTTT. Translation: CASSLGGGNQPQHF.